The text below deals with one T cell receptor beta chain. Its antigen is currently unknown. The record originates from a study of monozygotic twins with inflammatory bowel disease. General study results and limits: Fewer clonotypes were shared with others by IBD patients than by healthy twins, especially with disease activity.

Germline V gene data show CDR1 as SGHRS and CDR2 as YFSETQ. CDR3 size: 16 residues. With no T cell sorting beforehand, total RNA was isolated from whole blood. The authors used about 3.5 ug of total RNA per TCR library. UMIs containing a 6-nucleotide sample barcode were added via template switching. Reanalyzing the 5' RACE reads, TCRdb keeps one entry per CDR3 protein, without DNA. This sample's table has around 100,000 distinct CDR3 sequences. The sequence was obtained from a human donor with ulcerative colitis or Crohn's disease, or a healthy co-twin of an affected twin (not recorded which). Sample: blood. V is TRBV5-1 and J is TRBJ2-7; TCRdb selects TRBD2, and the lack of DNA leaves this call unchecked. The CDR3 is CASSQSGLAGASQQYF.